Below, one T cell receptor (beta chain) is given with its context. Trimming pared 3 bases from V and 4 bases from J, leaving 6 bases between. The CDR3 is 12 residues long. Per the study methods: The authors estimated nucleated cell counts from reference gene primer amplification. TCRdb keeps only in-frame clones here, not all; method: immunoSEQ multiplex PCR. That table supplies the V and J calls and clone size; D and trimming were determined from the DNA. The sample yields a few hundred thousand clones, approximately 90% seen once. The data derive from a study of blood T cell repertoires in COVID-19. Study-wide context: There were acute and convalescent COVID-19 samples, and they came from the United States, Italy and Spain. T cells, B-cell-depleted T cells, or PBMCs supplied cDNA or gDNA.

The genes are TRBV12-3 or TRBV12-4 and TRBJ1-1, with TRBD1 as a possible D gene (5 bases). This receptor was taken from a man between 60 and 75 years old who had recovered from COVID-19. Sequencing used peripheral blood. The CDR3 DNA reads TGTGCCAGCAGTTTCGGGGGCACTGAAGCTTTCTTT. Residues: CASSFGGTEAFF.